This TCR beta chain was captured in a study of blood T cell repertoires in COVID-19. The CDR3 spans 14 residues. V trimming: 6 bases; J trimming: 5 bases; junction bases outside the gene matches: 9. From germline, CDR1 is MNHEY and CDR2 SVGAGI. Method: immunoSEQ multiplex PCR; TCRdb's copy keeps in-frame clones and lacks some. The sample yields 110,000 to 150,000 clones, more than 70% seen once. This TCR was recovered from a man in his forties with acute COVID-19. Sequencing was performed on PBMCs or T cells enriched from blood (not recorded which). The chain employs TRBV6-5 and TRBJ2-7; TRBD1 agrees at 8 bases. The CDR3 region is CASRTRDRRHEQYF. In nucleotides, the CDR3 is TGTGCCAGCAGAACAAGGGACAGGCGCCACGAGCAGTACTTC.